A single T cell receptor beta chain is shown here with its context. Excluded were patients having autoimmune disease history or systemic immunosuppression. These data originate in a study of OX40 agonist ivuxolimab in advanced cancers. Whole-study context: Administration of intravenous ivuxolimab to patients occurred every 2 weeks at 0.01 to 10 mg/kg.

The V gene end was trimmed by 10 bases and the J gene end by 6 bases; junction bases not matched to a gene: 6. The CDR3 has 12 amino acids. CDR1 PRHDT and CDR2 FYEKMQ come from the germline V gene (reference sequence). Sequencing was performed with immunoSEQ multiplex PCR; in TCRdb, only in-frame clones are kept and a portion is missing. This table has 80,000 to 100,000 clones, 85% to 95% appearing once. The rearrangement joins TRBV13 to TRBJ2-7, with TRBD2 matching over 10 bases. The source of this sequence is an adult with an advanced solid tumor such as melanoma, head and neck, liver or kidney cancer. The sequences come from CD4+ or CD8+ T cells sorted from blood, collected in a trial of the OX40 agonist ivuxolimab. CDR3 loop: CATALAGAEQYF. CDR3 nucleotides: TGTGCCACCGCTCTAGCGGGAGCCGAGCAGTACTTC.